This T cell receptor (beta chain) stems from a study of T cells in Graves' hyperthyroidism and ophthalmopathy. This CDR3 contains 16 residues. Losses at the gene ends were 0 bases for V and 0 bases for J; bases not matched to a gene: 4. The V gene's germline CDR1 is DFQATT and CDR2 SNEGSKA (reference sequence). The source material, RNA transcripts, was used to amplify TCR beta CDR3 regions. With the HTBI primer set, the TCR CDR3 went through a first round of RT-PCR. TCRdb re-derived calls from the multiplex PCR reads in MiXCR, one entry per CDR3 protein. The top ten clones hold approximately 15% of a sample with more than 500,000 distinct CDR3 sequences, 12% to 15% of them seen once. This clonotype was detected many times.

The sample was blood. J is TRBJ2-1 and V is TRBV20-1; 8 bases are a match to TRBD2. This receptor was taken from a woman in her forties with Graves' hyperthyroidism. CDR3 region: CSAREVAGSSYNEQFF. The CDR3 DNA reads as TGCAGTGCTAGAGAAGTAGCGGGAAGCTCCTACAATGAGCAGTTCTTC.